This T cell receptor (beta chain) was captured by sequencing in a study of cytomegalovirus exposure and HLA in healthy donors. Study-wide findings and caveats: At a 0.05 false discovery rate, a later analysis found some 18,000 TCR beta sequences to be associated with HLA alleles.

PCR primers comprised 60 Vbeta and 13 Jbeta primers. Clones were read by immunoSEQ multiplex PCR, and TCRdb kept only the in-frame ones, dropping some. The sample yields 80,000 or so clones, roughly 65% seen once. With regard to this clone: Its specificity is not known.

J lost 4 bases, V lost 4 bases, and 8 bases had no gene match. Germline CDR1 SQVTM, CDR2 ANQGSEA. This CDR3 has 15 amino acids. The V and J genes are TRBV29-1 and TRBJ2-3, with 10 bases identical to TRBD2. Sequencing was done on a sample of PBMCs. This clonotype was obtained from a male donor in good health and CMV-seropositive. CDR3 nucleotides: TGCAGCGTTGCTGGGCTAGCGGGAGCCGCAGATACGCAGTATTTT. This translates into CSVAGLAGAADTQYF.